Listed below are T cell receptor beta chains from one sample, sequenced in a study of OX40 agonist ivuxolimab in advanced cancers. Method: immunoSEQ multiplex PCR; TCRdb's copy keeps in-frame clones and lacks some. Of just over 70,000 clones listed, 84% are singletons. The sequenced sample was CD4+ or CD8+ T cells sorted from blood, obtained in a trial of the OX40 agonist ivuxolimab. The source of these receptors is an adult with an advanced solid tumor such as melanoma, head and neck, liver or kidney cancer. Both conserved end residues are part of each CDR3. A D gene is named only where the DNA matches it firmly.

TRBJ2-1 TRBD1 TRBV5-1 CASSLAGTEGPYNEQFF
TRBJ2-2 NA TRBV15 CATSEFTRGLNTGELFF
TRBJ1-5 NA TRBV2 CASSERVWGNQPQHF
TRBJ2-3 TRBD1 TRBV5-5 CASSRKGQGEADTQYF
TRBJ2-5 TRBD2 TRBV5-1 CASSLDGTRGETQYF
TRBJ2-1 NA TRBV5-1 CASSLVVADIRRYNEQFF
TRBJ1-3 NA TRBV7-8 CASSIRDSSSGNTIYF
TRBJ2-6 NA TRBV7-3 CASRYRSGANVLTF
TRBJ2-1 NA TRBV5-1 CASSTGTPRDEQFF
TRBJ2-7 NA TRBV10-3 CAIRQGSNEQYF
TRBJ2-7 TRBD2 TRBV7-2 CASSYAGTNSYEQYF
TRBJ1-5 NA TRBV28 CASSSDSNQPQHF
TRBJ1-1 TRBD1 TRBV5-5 CASSGQANTEAFF
TRBJ2-2 TRBD1 TRBV10-3 CAISTGVDGELFF
TRBJ2-2 NA TRBV10-1 CASSESGGNGELFF
TRBJ2-7 NA TRBV21-1 CASSKACGGGTYEQYF
TRBJ1-6 TRBD1 TRBV7-9 CASSFGGTVGDSPLHF
TRBJ2-1 TRBD2 TRBV7-2 CASSPLTSGGYNEQFF
TRBJ2-3 NA TRBV5-6 CASSLGGALTDTQYF
TRBJ1-3 TRBD1 TRBV6-1 CASSLDRGGGNTIYF
TRBJ1-2 TRBD1 TRBV4-3 CASSQAPGQPNYGYTF
TRBJ1-2 NA TRBV4-3 CASSQAGPGSWYGYTF
TRBJ1-6 TRBD1 TRBV11-2 CASSRPDRGGNSPLHF
TRBJ2-7 NA TRBV18 CASSPSAGGYEQYF
TRBJ2-1 NA TRBV6-1 CATEQKGFYNEQFF
TRBJ2-7 NA TRBV9 CASSVGGTGYEQYF
TRBJ2-1 TRBD2 TRBV5-1 CASSWGGAGAYNEQFF
TRBJ2-7 NA TRBV7-2 CASSPPGGWSEQYF
TRBJ2-5 TRBD2 TRBV7-7 CASSLGSGGSETQYF
TRBJ1-4 TRBD1 TRBV28 CASSSPGTGLSEKLFF
TRBJ1-5 TRBD1 TRBV28 CASSLWSDRGQGNQPQHF
TRBJ1-4 NA TRBV7-9 CASSASGGRSLGEKLFF
TRBJ1-4 NA TRBV5-1 CASSLLGGAGEKLFF
TRBJ1-5 TRBD1 TRBV6-1 CASSGQGQGNQPQHF
TRBJ1-5 NA TRBV5-6 CASSLRQGNQPQHF
TRBJ1-6 TRBD1 TRBV7-2 CASSFRTGGLGSPLHF
TRBJ1-6 NA TRBV6-5 CASSRVRRLSPLHF
TRBJ2-1 NA TRBV27 CASSPPGPGSKFF
TRBJ2-7 NA TRBV21-1 CASSQHYEQYF
TRBJ2-7 NA TRBV6-1 CASSITSSYEQYF
TRBJ1-1 NA TRBV6-5 CASSYSNSPLRTEAFF
TRBJ2-5 NA TRBV6-6 CASSSTQETQYF
TRBJ1-5 NA TRBV30 CAGGGSNQPQHF
TRBJ2-3 TRBD2 TRBV9 CASSVFTGGGDTQYF
TRBJ2-7 NA TRBV5-1 CASSTSRDGSYEQYF
TRBJ2-7 TRBD1 TRBV30 CAWSGTGGYEQYF
TRBJ1-6 NA TRBV19 CASSTPPTGNSPLHF
TRBJ2-7 TRBD2 TRBV30 CAWSFFSGIGYEQYF